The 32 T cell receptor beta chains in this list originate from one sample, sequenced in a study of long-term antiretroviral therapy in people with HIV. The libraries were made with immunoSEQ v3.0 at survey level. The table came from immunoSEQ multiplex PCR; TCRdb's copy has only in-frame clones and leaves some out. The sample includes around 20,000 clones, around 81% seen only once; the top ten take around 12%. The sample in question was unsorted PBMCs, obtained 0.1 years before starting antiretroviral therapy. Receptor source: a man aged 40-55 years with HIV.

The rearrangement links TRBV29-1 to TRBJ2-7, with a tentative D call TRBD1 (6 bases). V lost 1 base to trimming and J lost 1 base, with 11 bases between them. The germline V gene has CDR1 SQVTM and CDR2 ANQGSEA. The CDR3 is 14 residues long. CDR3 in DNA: TGCAGCGTTGAAGGTCGGACAGTTTCCTACGAGCAGTACTTC. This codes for CSVEGRTVSYEQYF.

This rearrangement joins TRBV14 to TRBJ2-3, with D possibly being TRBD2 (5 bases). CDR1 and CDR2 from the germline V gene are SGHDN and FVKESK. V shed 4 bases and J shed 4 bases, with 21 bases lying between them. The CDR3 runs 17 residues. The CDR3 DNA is TGTGCCAGCAGCCCCCCTGGTTTGGGGAGAGGTGCAGATACGCAGTATTTT. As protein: CASSPPGLGRGADTQYF.

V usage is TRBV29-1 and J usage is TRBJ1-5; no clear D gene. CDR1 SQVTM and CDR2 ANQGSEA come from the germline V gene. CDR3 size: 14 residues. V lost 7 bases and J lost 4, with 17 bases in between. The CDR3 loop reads CSARGSGINQPQHF. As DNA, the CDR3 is TGCAGCGCCCGAGGGTCGGGGATAAATCAGCCCCAGCATTTT.

DNA of the CDR3: TGTGCCAGCAGCCAACCTGGGGGACTTTCTAAAGATACGCAGTATTTT. Protein sequence: CASSQPGGLSKDTQYF. V is TRBV27 and J is TRBJ2-3; a possible D gene is TRBD2 (6 bases). Trimming took 6 bases from V and 5 from J, leaving 21 bases between them. Germline values: CDR1 MNHEY, CDR2 SMNVEV (reference sequence). The CDR3 consists of 16 residues.

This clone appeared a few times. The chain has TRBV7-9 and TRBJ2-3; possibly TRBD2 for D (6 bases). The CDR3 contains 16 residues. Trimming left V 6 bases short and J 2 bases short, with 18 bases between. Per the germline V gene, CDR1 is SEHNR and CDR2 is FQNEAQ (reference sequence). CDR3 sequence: CASSPRGGVHTDTQYF. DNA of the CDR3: TGTGCCAGCAGTCCGAGGGGCGGGGTCCACACAGATACGCAGTATTTT.

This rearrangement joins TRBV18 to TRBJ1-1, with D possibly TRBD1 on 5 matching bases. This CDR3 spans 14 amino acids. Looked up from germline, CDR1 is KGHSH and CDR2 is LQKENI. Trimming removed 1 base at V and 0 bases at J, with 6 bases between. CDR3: CASSPLGLNTEAFF. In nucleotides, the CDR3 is TGTGCCAGCTCACCACTGGGACTGAACACTGAAGCTTTCTTT.

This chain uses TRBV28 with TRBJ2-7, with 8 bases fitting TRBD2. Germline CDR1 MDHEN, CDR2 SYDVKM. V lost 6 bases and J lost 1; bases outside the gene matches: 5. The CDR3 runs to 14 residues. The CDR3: CASSPGLVSYEQYF. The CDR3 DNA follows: TGTGCCAGCAGCCCGGGACTAGTGTCCTACGAGCAGTACTTC. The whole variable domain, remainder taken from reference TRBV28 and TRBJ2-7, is DVKVTQSSRYLVKRTGEKVFLECVQDMDHENMFWYRQDPGLGLRLIYFSYDVKMKEKGDIPEGYSVSREKKERFSLILESASTNQTSMYLCASSPGLVSYEQYFGPGTRLTVT.

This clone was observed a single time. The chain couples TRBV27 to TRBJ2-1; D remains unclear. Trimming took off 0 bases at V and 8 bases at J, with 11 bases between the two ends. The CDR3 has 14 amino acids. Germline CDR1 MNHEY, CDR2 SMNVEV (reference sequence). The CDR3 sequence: CASSLSARIDEQFF. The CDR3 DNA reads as TGTGCCAGCAGTTTATCAGCTAGGATAGATGAGCAGTTCTTC.

In DNA, the CDR3 is TGTGCCAGCAGCTCTCACAGGAACTATGGCTACACCTTC. Encoded protein: CASSSHRNYGYTF. The chain employs TRBV5-6 and TRBJ1-2, with a possible D match to TRBD1 (5 bases). With 3 bases removed from V and 2 bases from J, the gap between germline ends came to 8 bases. This CDR3 is 13 amino acids long. Germline-derived CDR1 and CDR2 are SGHDT and YYEEEE.

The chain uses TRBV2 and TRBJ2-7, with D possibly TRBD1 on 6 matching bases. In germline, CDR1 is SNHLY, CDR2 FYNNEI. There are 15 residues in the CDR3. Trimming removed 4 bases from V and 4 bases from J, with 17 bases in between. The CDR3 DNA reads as TGTGCCAGCAGTGTGGGTCAGGGGCCTCTTTACGAGCAGTACTTC. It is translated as CASSVGQGPLYEQYF.

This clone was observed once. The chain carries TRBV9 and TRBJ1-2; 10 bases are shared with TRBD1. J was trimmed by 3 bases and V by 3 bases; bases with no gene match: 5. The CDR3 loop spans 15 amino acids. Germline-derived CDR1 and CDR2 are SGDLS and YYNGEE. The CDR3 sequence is CASSGTGTGDYGYTF. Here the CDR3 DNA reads TGTGCCAGCAGCGGAACCGGGACAGGGGACTATGGCTACACCTTC.

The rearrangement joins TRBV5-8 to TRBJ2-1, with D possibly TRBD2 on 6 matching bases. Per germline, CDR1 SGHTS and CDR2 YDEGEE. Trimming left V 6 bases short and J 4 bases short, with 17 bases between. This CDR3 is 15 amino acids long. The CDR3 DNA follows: TGTGCCAGCACCCCGACGGGGGATTTTTACAATGAGCAGTTCTTC. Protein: CASTPTGDFYNEQFF.

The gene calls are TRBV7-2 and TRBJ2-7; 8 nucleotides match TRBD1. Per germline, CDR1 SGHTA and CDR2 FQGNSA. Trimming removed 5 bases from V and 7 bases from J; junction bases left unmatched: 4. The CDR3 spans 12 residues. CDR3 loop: CASSTRTGEQYF. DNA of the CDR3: TGTGCCAGCAGCACCCGGACAGGGGAGCAGTACTTC.

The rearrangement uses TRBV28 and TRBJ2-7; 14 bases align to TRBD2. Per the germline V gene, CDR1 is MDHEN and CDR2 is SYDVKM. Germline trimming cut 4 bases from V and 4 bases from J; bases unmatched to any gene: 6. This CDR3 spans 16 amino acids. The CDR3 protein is CASSSRTSGGPYEQYF. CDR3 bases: TGTGCCAGCAGTTCCAGGACTAGCGGGGGGCCTTACGAGCAGTACTTC.

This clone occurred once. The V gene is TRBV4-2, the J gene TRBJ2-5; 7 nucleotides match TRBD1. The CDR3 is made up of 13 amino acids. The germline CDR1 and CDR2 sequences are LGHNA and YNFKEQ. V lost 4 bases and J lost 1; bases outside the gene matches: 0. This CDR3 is CASSRDSQETQYF. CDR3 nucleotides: TGTGCCAGCAGCCGGGACAGCCAAGAGACCCAGTACTTC.

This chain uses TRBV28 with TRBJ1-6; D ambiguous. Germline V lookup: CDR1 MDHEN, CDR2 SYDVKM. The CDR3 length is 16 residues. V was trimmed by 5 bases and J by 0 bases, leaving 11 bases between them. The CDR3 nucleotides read TGTGCCAGCAGTCCGCCCACGAGCTCCTATAATTCACCCCTCCACTTT. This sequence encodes CASSPPTSSYNSPLHF.

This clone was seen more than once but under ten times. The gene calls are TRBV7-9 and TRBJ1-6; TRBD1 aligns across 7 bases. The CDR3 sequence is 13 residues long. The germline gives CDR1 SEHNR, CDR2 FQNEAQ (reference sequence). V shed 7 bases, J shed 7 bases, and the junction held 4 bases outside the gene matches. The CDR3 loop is CASTTGLNSPLHF. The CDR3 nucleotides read TGTGCCAGCACGACAGGGCTGAATTCACCCCTCCACTTT. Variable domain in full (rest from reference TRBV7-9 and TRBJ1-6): DTGVSQNPRHKITKRGQNVTFRCDPISEHNRLYWYRQTLGQGPEFLTYFQNEAQLEKSRLLSDRFSAERPKGSFSTLEIQRTEQGDSAMYLCASTTGLNSPLHFGNGTRLTVT.

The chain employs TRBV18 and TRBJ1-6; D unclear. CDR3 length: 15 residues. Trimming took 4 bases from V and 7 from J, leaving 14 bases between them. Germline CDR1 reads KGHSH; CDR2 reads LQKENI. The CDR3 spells CASSLSGPINSPLHF. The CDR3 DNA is TGTGCCAGCTCACTCTCAGGCCCCATCAATTCACCCCTCCACTTT.

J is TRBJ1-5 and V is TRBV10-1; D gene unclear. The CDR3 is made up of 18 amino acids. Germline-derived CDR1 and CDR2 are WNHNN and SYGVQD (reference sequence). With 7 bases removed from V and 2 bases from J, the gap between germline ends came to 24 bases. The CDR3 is CASKNSLAGIYGNQPQHF. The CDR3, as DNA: TGCGCCAGCAAAAACAGCTTAGCCGGAATTTATGGCAATCAGCCCCAGCATTTT.

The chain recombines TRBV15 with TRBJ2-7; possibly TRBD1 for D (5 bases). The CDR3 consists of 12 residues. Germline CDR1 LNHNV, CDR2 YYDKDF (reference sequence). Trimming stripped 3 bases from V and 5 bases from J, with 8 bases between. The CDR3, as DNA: TGTGCCACCAGCAGGGGGCACGACGAGCAGTACTTC. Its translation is CATSRGHDEQYF.

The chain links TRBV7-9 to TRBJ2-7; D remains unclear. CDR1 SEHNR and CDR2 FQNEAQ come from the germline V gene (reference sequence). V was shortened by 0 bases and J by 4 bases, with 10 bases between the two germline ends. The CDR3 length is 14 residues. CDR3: CASSLAFQEYEQYF. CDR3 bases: TGTGCCAGCAGCTTAGCCTTCCAGGAATACGAGCAGTACTTC.

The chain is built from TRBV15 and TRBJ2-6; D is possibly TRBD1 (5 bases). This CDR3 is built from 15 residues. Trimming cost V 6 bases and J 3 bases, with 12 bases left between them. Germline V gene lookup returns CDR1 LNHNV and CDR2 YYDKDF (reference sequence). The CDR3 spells CATRTDSSGANVLTF. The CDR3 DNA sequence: TGTGCCACCAGGACAGACTCCAGTGGGGCCAACGTCCTGACTTTC.

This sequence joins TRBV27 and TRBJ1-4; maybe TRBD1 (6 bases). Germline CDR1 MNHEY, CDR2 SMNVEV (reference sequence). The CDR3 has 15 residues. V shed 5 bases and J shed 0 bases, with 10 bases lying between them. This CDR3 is CASSTYRATNEKLFF. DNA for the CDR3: TGTGCCAGCAGTACCTACAGGGCAACTAATGAAAAACTGTTTTTT.

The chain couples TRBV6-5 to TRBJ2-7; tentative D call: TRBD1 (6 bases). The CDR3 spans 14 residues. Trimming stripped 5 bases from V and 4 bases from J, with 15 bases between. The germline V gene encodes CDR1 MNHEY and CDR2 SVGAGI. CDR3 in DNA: TGTGCCAGCAGTCGAACAGGGCTTAATTACGAGCAGTACTTC. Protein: CASSRTGLNYEQYF.

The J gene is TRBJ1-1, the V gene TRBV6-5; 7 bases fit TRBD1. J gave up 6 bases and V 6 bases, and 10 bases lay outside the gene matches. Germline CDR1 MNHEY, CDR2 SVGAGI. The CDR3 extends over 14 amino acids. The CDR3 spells CASRSTLQGSEAFF. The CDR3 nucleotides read TGTGCCAGCAGATCCACCCTACAGGGGTCTGAAGCTTTCTTT.

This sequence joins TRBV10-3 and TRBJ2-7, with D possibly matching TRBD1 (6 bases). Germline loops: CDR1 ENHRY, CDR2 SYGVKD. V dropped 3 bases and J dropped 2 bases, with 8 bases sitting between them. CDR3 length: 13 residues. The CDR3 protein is CAISDQGTYEQYF. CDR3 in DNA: TGTGCCATCAGTGATCAGGGGACCTACGAGCAGTACTTC.

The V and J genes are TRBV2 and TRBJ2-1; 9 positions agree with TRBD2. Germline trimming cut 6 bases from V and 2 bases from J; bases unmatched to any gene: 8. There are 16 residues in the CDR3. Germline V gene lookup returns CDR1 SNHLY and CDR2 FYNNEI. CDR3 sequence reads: CASSPGASGTYNEQFF. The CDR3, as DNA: TGTGCCAGCAGCCCCGGGGCTAGCGGGACCTACAATGAGCAGTTCTTC.

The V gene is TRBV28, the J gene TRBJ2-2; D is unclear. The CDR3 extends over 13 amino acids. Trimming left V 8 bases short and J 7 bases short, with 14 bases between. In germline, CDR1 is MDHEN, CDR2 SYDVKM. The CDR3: CASGPGPGGELFF. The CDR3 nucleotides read TGTGCCAGCGGGCCTGGGCCGGGCGGGGAGCTGTTTTTT.

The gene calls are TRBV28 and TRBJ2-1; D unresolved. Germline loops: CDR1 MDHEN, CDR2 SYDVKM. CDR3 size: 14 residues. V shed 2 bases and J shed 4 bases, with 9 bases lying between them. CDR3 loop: CASSLPLGYNEQFF. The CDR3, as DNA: TGTGCCAGCAGTTTACCATTGGGTTACAATGAGCAGTTCTTC.

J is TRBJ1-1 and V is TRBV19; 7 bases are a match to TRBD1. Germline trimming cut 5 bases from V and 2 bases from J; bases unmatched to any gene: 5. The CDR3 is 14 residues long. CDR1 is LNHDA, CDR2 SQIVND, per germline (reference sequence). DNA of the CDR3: TGTGCCAGTAGTGATGGGGACAGCAACACTGAAGCTTTCTTT. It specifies CASSDGDSNTEAFF.

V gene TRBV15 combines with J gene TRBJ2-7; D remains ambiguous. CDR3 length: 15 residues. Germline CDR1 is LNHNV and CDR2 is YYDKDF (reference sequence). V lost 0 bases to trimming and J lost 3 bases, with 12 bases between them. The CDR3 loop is CATSRDRHAVYEQYF. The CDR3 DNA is TGTGCCACCAGCAGAGATCGACATGCCGTCTACGAGCAGTACTTC.

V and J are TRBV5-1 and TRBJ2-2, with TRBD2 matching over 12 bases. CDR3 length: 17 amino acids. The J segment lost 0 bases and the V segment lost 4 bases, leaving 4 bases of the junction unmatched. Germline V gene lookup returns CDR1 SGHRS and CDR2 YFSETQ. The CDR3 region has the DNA TGCGCCAGCAGCCGACTAGCGGGGGCAACGAACACCGGGGAGCTGTTTTTT. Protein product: CASSRLAGATNTGELFF.